The 5 T cell receptor beta chains below come from one sample, sequenced in a study of blood T cell repertoires in COVID-19. Method: immunoSEQ multiplex PCR; TCRdb's copy keeps in-frame clones and lacks some. The table has 350,000 or so clones, about 83% seen once. Sequenced material: peripheral blood. The receptors here all came from a man aged 30-40 years with active or convalescent COVID-19.

V usage is TRBV28 and J usage is TRBJ1-1, with D possibly matching TRBD1 (5 bases). This CDR3 is built from 13 residues. The V gene's germline CDR1 is MDHEN and CDR2 SYDVKM. Trimming cost V 11 bases and J 4 bases, with 17 bases left between them. CDR3: CAAGPPASTEAFF. The CDR3 DNA reads as TGTGCCGCGGGACCCCCGGCGTCCACTGAAGCTTTCTTT.

V gene TRBV2 combines with J gene TRBJ1-4; 8 positions match TRBD1. V lost 4 bases and J lost 2; bases outside the gene matches: 3. The length of the CDR3 is 15 residues. The germline CDR1 and CDR2 sequences are SNHLY and FYNNEI. CDR3 sequence (DNA): TGTGCCAGCAGTGCGGACAGGGACACTAATGAAAAACTGTTTTTT. Its protein is CASSADRDTNEKLFF.

V gene TRBV7-9 combines with J gene TRBJ2-1; a weak D match, TRBD1 (6 bases). V lost 2 bases and J lost 13, with 12 bases in between. The CDR3 extends over 12 amino acids. Germline assignment: CDR1 SEHNR and CDR2 FQNEAQ (reference sequence). The CDR3 DNA reads as TGTGCCAGCAGCTTATCACAGGGTCTTCAGTTCTTC. Protein sequence: CASSLSQGLQFF.

This CDR3 reads CASTEGGTQYF. The CDR3 coding sequence is TGCGCCAGCACCGAAGGGGGGACCCAGTACTTC. The genes are TRBV10-2 and TRBJ2-5, with D possibly being TRBD1 (6 bases). Trimming removed 7 bases at V and 7 bases at J, with 10 bases between. The CDR3 covers 11 residues. Germline V gene sequence: CDR1 WSHSY, CDR2 SAAADI.

The chain recombines TRBV27 with TRBJ2-7, with 8 bases matching TRBD1. The CDR3 covers 15 residues. Germline loops: CDR1 MNHEY, CDR2 SMNVEV (reference sequence). V lost 3 bases, J lost 0 bases, and 4 bases stayed unmatched. The CDR3: CASSLGTGSSYEQYF. The CDR3 nucleotides are TGTGCCAGCAGTTTGGGGACAGGCAGCTCCTACGAGCAGTACTTC.